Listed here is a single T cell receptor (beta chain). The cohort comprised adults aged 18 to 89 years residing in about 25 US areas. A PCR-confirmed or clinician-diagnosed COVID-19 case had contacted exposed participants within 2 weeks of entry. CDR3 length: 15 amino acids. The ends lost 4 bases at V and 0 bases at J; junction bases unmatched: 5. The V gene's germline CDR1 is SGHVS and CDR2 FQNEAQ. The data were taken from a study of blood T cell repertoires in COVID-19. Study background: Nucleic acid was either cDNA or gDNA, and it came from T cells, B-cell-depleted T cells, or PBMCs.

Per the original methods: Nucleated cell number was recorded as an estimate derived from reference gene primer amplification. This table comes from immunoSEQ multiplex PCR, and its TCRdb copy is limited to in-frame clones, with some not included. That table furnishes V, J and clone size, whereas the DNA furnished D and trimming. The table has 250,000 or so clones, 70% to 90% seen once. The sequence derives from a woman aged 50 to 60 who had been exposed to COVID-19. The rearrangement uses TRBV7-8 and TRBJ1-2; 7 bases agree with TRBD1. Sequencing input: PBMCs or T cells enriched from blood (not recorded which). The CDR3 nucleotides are TGTGCCAGCAGCTCGGGACAGACTCCTAACTATGGCTACACCTTC. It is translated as CASSSGQTPNYGYTF.